These 9 T cell receptor beta chains share one sample of origin, sequenced in a study of PD-1 blockade in classical Hodgkin lymphoma. In every patient, relapse followed autologous stem cell transplantation, while exposure to brentuximab vedotin differed. Only in-frame clones appear in the TCRdb table, and some are missing; sequencing was by immunoSEQ multiplex PCR. The sample has 12,000 to 15,000 clones; about 86% are singletons. The material was peripheral blood mononuclear cells (PBMCs), obtained at baseline. Receptor source: a human donor with classical Hodgkin lymphoma.

J is TRBJ2-5 and V is TRBV9, with 12 bases fitting TRBD2. The CDR3 is 15 amino acids. Germline CDR1 reads SGDLS; CDR2 reads YYNGEE. V dropped 3 bases and J dropped 4; count of bases not matched to a gene: 4. This CDR3 is CASSGGLAGIETQYF. The CDR3 bases are TGTGCCAGCAGCGGGGGACTAGCGGGCATAGAGACCCAGTACTTC.

The chain links TRBV5-1 to TRBJ1-2, with no clear D. Deletions cut 4 bases from V and 4 bases from J, with 8 bases between. The CDR3 loop spans 12 amino acids. Germline V CDR1 and CDR2: SGHRS, YFSETQ. The chain's CDR3 is CASSIDPYGYTF. In DNA, the CDR3 is TGCGCCAGCAGCATCGACCCCTATGGCTACACCTTC.

The gene calls are TRBV11-2 and TRBJ2-1; D may be TRBD1 (5 bases). Germline CDR1 reads SGHAT; CDR2 reads FQNNGV. This CDR3 is 14 amino acids long. Trimming removed 2 bases at V and 8 bases at J, with 13 bases between. The CDR3 bases are TGTGCCAGCAGCTTAAGGGGCAATTACCATGAGCAGTTCTTC. Translated: CASSLRGNYHEQFF.

The V and J genes are TRBV19 and TRBJ1-1; tentatively, D is TRBD1 (5 bases). The V end was cut by 5 bases, the J end by 1 base, with 11 bases between. The V gene's germline CDR1 is LNHDA and CDR2 SQIVND (reference sequence). The CDR3 spans 14 residues. This chain's CDR3 is CASSFGASNTEAFF. The CDR3, as DNA: TGTGCCAGTAGTTTCGGGGCGTCGAACACTGAAGCTTTCTTT.

The rearrangement uses TRBV21-1 and TRBJ2-2; whether TRBD1, the table's D call, matches the DNA was not checked. TRBV21-1 is a pseudogene segment. The CDR3 has 16 amino acids. The CDR3 DNA sequence: TGTGCCAGCAGCGACCCGGGACAGGCGAACACCGGGGAGCTGTTTTTT. It encodes CASSDPGQANTGELFF.

The chain uses TRBV27 and TRBJ2-1; 8 bases match TRBD2. Trimming cost V 5 bases and J 3 bases; bases outside gene matches: 3. This CDR3 is built from 14 residues. Germline loops: CDR1 MNHEY, CDR2 SMNVEV (reference sequence). In DNA, the CDR3 is TGTGCCAGCAGTCTCACTAGCGGCTACAATGAGCAGTTCTTC. This gives the protein CASSLTSGYNEQFF.

V usage is TRBV4-3 and J usage is TRBJ1-4, with 12 bases fitting TRBD1. Per germline, CDR1 LGHNA and CDR2 YSLEER. With 3 bases clipped from V and 5 bases from J, the junction kept 7 bases outside the gene matches. The CDR3 is made up of 17 amino acids. The CDR3 bases are TGCGCCAGCAGCCAGGGACAGGGGGCTTTTACGAATGAAAAACTGTTTTTT. Translation: CASSQGQGAFTNEKLFF.

This chain links TRBV4-3 with TRBJ2-5; D uncertain. Germline-derived CDR1 and CDR2 are LGHNA and YSLEER. With 3 bases removed from V and 4 bases from J, the gap between germline ends came to 12 bases. The CDR3 has 14 amino acids. CDR3 in amino acids: CASSQDVRTETQYF. CDR3 in DNA: TGCGCCAGCAGCCAGGACGTTCGAACAGAGACCCAGTACTTC.

The J gene is TRBJ1-5, the V gene TRBV5-6, with TRBD1 matching over 9 bases. The CDR3 is 16 amino acids. The V gene's germline CDR1 is SGHDT and CDR2 YYEEEE. The V segment lost 4 bases and the J segment 4 bases; nucleotides outside the gene matches: 9. The CDR3 DNA follows: TGTGCCAGCAGCCTCTTCCGACAGGGGGGTAATCAGCCCCAGCATTTT. Residues: CASSLFRQGGNQPQHF.